These 25 T cell receptor beta chains came from one sample sequenced in a study of cytomegalovirus exposure and HLA in healthy donors. The PCR employed 60 Vbeta primers together with 13 Jbeta primers. TCRdb's table, derived via immunoSEQ multiplex PCR, lists solely in-frame clones and lacks some. Of 210,000 or so clones listed, roughly 85% are singletons. Sequencing used PBMCs. The receptors derive from a man aged 18 to 35 in good health and CMV-seronegative.

The V gene is TRBV13, the J gene TRBJ2-2; 8 nucleotides align to TRBD2. V gave up 4 bases and J gave up 7 bases; unmatched junction bases: 11. The CDR3 runs to 16 residues. Germline V gives CDR1 PRHDT, CDR2 FYEKMQ (reference sequence). CDR3 DNA: TGTGCCAGCAGCTACTTCGGGGGGGGTTACGGCGGGGAGCTGTTTTTT. It codes for CASSYFGGGYGGELFF.

The V and J genes are TRBV2 and TRBJ1-5, with a possible D match to TRBD1 (6 bases). The V and J ends lost 6 bases and 2 bases respectively, with 14 bases between them. This CDR3 has 15 amino acids. Germline lookup yields CDR1 SNHLY and CDR2 FYNNEI. The CDR3 protein is CASRYGTNGNQPQHF. The CDR3 nucleotides are TGTGCCAGCAGATACGGGACAAATGGCAATCAGCCCCAGCATTTT.

This clone is a singleton in its sample. The chain links TRBV7-2 to TRBJ1-2; D possibly corresponds to TRBD1 (5 bases). Germline CDR1 reads SGHTA; CDR2 reads FQGNSA. The V end lost 1 base, the J end lost 8 bases, and 11 bases lay between the germline ends. This CDR3 comprises 13 residues. The CDR3 reads CASSLGQLRGYTF. CDR3 DNA sequence: TGTGCCAGCAGCTTAGGACAGCTTAGGGGCTACACCTTC.

This clone has only one observation. The chain combines TRBV7-8 with TRBJ1-1, with D perhaps TRBD1 (6 bases). The germline gives CDR1 SGHVS, CDR2 FQNEAQ. The CDR3 spans 15 residues. V gave up 2 bases and J gave up 1 base, with 11 bases separating them. The CDR3 loop reads CASSLRNRANTEAFF. CDR3 nucleotide sequence: TGTGCCAGCAGCTTACGAAACAGGGCGAACACTGAAGCTTTCTTT.

The V call is TRBV4-3, the J call TRBJ2-5; D gene ambiguous. The CDR3 runs to 13 residues. Trimming took off 1 base at V and 2 bases at J, with 5 bases between the two ends. The germline gives CDR1 LGHNA, CDR2 YSLEER. CDR3 nucleotide sequence: TGCGCCAGCAGCCAAGTCCTACAAGAGACCCAGTACTTC. As protein: CASSQVLQETQYF.

The J gene is TRBJ1-1, the V gene TRBV15, with 8 bases lining up with TRBD1. With 1 base clipped from V and 4 bases from J, the junction kept 5 bases outside the gene matches. The CDR3 covers 15 residues. CDR1 and CDR2 (germline): LNHNV, YYDKDF (reference sequence). CDR3 protein: CATSRATGVVTEAFF. The CDR3 bases are TGTGCCACCAGCAGAGCGACAGGGGTTGTCACTGAAGCTTTCTTT. The variable domain in full, with the rest retrieved from reference TRBV15 and TRBJ1-1, is DAMVIQNPRYQVTQFGKPVTLSCSQTLNHNVMYWYQQKSSQAPKLLFHYYDKDFNNEADTPDNFQSRRPNTSFCFLDIRSPGLGDTAMYLCATSRATGVVTEAFFGQGTRLTVV.

The chain has TRBV30 and TRBJ2-1, with 9 positions matching TRBD2. CDR1 and CDR2 from the germline V gene are GTSNPN and SVGIG (reference sequence). The CDR3 loop spans 12 amino acids. V dropped 7 bases and J dropped 8; count of bases not matched to a gene: 6. The CDR3 DNA is TGTGCCTCTACTAGCGGGTCCTATGAGCAGTTCTTC. Amino acids: CASTSGSYEQFF.

The rearrangement uses TRBV7-2 and TRBJ2-7, with 13 positions matching TRBD2. Germline loops: CDR1 SGHTA, CDR2 FQGNSA. The length of the CDR3 is 18 residues. J gave up 2 bases and V 3 bases, and 10 bases lay outside the gene matches. CDR3 sequence (DNA): TGTGCCAGCAGCTTTTCAAGGGCCACTAGCGGGGGGGCCTACGAGCAGTACTTC. Its translation is CASSFSRATSGGAYEQYF.

V gene TRBV9 combines with J gene TRBJ2-3; 9 nucleotides align to TRBD2. The germline gives CDR1 SGDLS, CDR2 YYNGEE. V lost 4 bases, J lost 2 bases, and 8 bases stayed unmatched. This CDR3 is built from 16 residues. As DNA, the CDR3 is TGTGCCAGCAGCCCTAGCGGGACCAGCCCCACAGATACGCAGTATTTT. The encoded protein is CASSPSGTSPTDTQYF.

This chain joins TRBV5-1 and TRBJ1-1; TRBD1 matches at 8 bases. This CDR3 spans 15 amino acids. Trimming removed 4 bases from V and 0 bases from J; junction bases left unmatched: 5. Germline V gene lookup returns CDR1 SGHRS and CDR2 YFSETQ. CDR3 sequence (DNA): TGCGCCAGCAGCCGAGCCAGGGGGCTGAACACTGAAGCTTTCTTT. It is translated as CASSRARGLNTEAFF. Looking up the rest from reference TRBV5-1 and TRBJ1-1 gives the full variable domain: KAGVTQTPRYLIKTRGQQVTLSCSPISGHRSVSWYQQTPGQGLQFLFEYFSETQRNKGNFPGRFSGRQFSNSRSEMNVSTLELGDSALYLCASSRARGLNTEAFFGQGTRLTVV.

This chain connects TRBV4-3 to TRBJ1-1; TRBD1 might be the D (6 bases). Germline CDR1 is LGHNA and CDR2 is YSLEER. Deletions cut 1 base from V and 0 bases from J, with 18 bases between. This CDR3 has 18 amino acids. As DNA, the CDR3 is TGCGCCAGCAGCCAAGTTAATGATGTGTGGGGGCTGAACACTGAAGCTTTCTTT. This gives the protein CASSQVNDVWGLNTEAFF.

The chain joins TRBV30 to TRBJ2-5, with TRBD2 matching over 8 bases. There are 13 residues in the CDR3. V lost 5 bases, J lost 2 bases, and 4 bases stayed unmatched. Per the germline V gene, CDR1 is GTSNPN and CDR2 is SVGIG (reference sequence). The CDR3 region is CAWGLALQETQYF. The CDR3 DNA sequence: TGTGCCTGGGGACTAGCCCTACAAGAGACCCAGTACTTC.

The rearrangement uses TRBV6-1 and TRBJ1-2; perhaps TRBD1 as D (5 bases). CDR1 is MNHNS and CDR2 is SASEGT in the germline V gene. This CDR3 is built from 15 residues. V gave up 2 bases and J gave up 4 bases, with 14 bases separating them. CDR3 nucleotides: TGTGCCAGCAGTGAAAGGGCAGGGTCAATCTATGGCTACACCTTC. This codes for CASSERAGSIYGYTF.

This clone was recorded only once. The rearrangement uses TRBV6-6 and TRBJ2-7; the D gene is possibly TRBD1 (5 bases). V lost 6 bases and J 2 bases, leaving 17 bases between the germline ends. Germline loops: CDR1 MNHNY, CDR2 SVGAGI (reference sequence). This CDR3 has 15 amino acids. The CDR3 nucleotides read TGTGCCAGCAGCCGCTCCGACAGTGCCACCTACGAGCAGTACTTC. Protein product: CASSRSDSATYEQYF.

This clone is a singleton in its sample. The CDR3 coding sequence is TGTGCCAGCAGTGGAACAGGGGGCTACGAGCAGTACTTC. The encoded protein is CASSGTGGYEQYF. This sequence joins TRBV25-1 and TRBJ2-7; 8 nucleotides agree with TRBD1. V was clipped by 4 bases and J by 3 bases; unmatched bases: 2. CDR1 MGHDK and CDR2 SYGVNS come from the germline V gene. This CDR3 has 13 residues.

The CDR3, as DNA: TGCGCCAGCAGCTTGAATGCAGGGGGCAACACTGAAGCTTTCTTT. Its translation is CASSLNAGGNTEAFF. V is TRBV5-1 and J is TRBJ1-1; TRBD1 agrees at 8 bases. CDR1 is SGHRS, CDR2 YFSETQ, per germline. V dropped 1 base and J dropped 2; count of bases not matched to a gene: 4. The CDR3 has 15 residues.

The rearrangement links TRBV6-5 to TRBJ1-4; 8 bases fit TRBD1. The CDR3 covers 15 residues. Trimming took 6 bases from V and 8 from J; bases not matched to a gene: 11. Looked up from germline, CDR1 is MNHEY and CDR2 is SVGAGI. CDR3 sequence (DNA): TGTGCCAGCAGGACTACAGGGGGGCGAGGGGAAAAACTGTTTTTT. Translated, it gives CASRTTGGRGEKLFF.

The chain links TRBV25-1 to TRBJ2-7; maybe TRBD1 (5 bases). Looked up from germline, CDR1 is MGHDK and CDR2 is SYGVNS. The CDR3 runs to 14 residues. V was shortened by 5 bases and J by 3 bases, with 14 bases between the two germline ends. The CDR3 protein is CASSKGPLVYEQYF. The CDR3 DNA reads as TGTGCCAGCAGTAAGGGGCCTCTTGTCTACGAGCAGTACTTC.

The chain links TRBV7-3 to TRBJ2-1; TRBD1 is a possible D gene (6 bases). This CDR3 is 15 amino acids long. Per the germline V gene, CDR1 is SGHTA and CDR2 is FQGTGA. The V end was cut by 6 bases, the J end by 6 bases, with 18 bases between. The CDR3 loop is CASSITQGLVNEQFF. Here the CDR3 DNA reads TGTGCCAGCAGTATTACCCAGGGGTTGGTCAATGAGCAGTTCTTC. The full variable domain, its missing parts supplied by reference TRBV7-3 and TRBJ2-1, is GAGVSQTPSNKVTEKGKYVELRCDPISGHTALYWYRQSLGQGPEFLIYFQGTGAADDSGLPNDRFFAVRPEGSVSTLKIQRTERGDSAVYLCASSITQGLVNEQFFGPGTRLTVL.

This chain uses TRBV29-1 with TRBJ1-2; 9 bases are shared with TRBD1. The CDR3 is made up of 16 amino acids. The V gene's germline CDR1 is SQVTM and CDR2 ANQGSEA. J was trimmed by 2 bases and V by 6 bases; bases with no gene match: 13. In nucleotides, the CDR3 is TGCAGCGTCCCTCCAAAGGGACAGGGCCAGAACTATGGCTACACCTTC. This encodes CSVPPKGQGQNYGYTF. The variable domain in full, completed from reference TRBV29-1 and TRBJ1-2, reads SAVISQKPSRDICQRGTSLTIQCQVDSQVTMMFWYRQQPGQSLTLIATANQGSEATYESGFVIDKFPISRPNLTFSTLTVSNMSPEDSSIYLCSVPPKGQGQNYGYTFGSGTRLTVV.

J is TRBJ1-1 and V is TRBV13, with 7 bases aligning to TRBD1. V was clipped by 5 bases and J by 0 bases; unmatched bases: 9. The length of the CDR3 is 16 residues. Germline assignment: CDR1 PRHDT and CDR2 FYEKMQ (reference sequence). The CDR3 DNA is TGTGCCAGCAGCCCGGACAGGCGGGCTTTGAACACTGAAGCTTTCTTT. It codes for CASSPDRRALNTEAFF.

This chain uses TRBV6-1 with TRBJ2-2; TRBD2 is a possible D gene (6 bases). V was trimmed by 6 bases and J by 7 bases, leaving 9 bases between them. This CDR3 is built from 12 residues. Germline V lookup: CDR1 MNHNS, CDR2 SASEGT. CDR3: CASRGGVGELFF. As DNA, the CDR3 is TGTGCCAGCAGGGGAGGCGTCGGGGAGCTGTTTTTT.

The gene calls are TRBV11-1 and TRBJ2-5, with D possibly TRBD1 on 6 matching bases. Germline V gene sequence: CDR1 SGHAT, CDR2 FQDESV (reference sequence). The V and J ends lost 3 bases and 5 bases respectively, with 16 bases between them. CDR3 length equals 15 residues. The CDR3 sequence: CASSLGALSFETQYF. DNA of the CDR3: TGTGCCAGCAGCTTGGGGGCCTTGAGCTTCGAGACCCAGTACTTC.

The genes are TRBV27 and TRBJ2-1; tentatively, D is TRBD2 (6 bases). Trimming removed 6 bases at V and 0 bases at J, with 15 bases between. CDR3 length equals 16 residues. Germline V CDR1 and CDR2: MNHEY, SMNVEV (reference sequence). The CDR3, as DNA: TGTGCCAGCAGGACCGGGACTGTGAGCTCCTACAATGAGCAGTTCTTC. Encoded protein: CASRTGTVSSYNEQFF.

This clone came up a few times. The chain employs TRBV7-8 and TRBJ2-3, with TRBD2 identical over 8 bases. V lost 6 bases to trimming and J lost 2 bases; unmatched junction nucleotides: 19. The CDR3 is 19 residues long. CDR1 SGHVS and CDR2 FQNEAQ come from the germline V gene. CDR3 loop: CASRRSTSGRIRATDTQYF. CDR3 sequence (DNA): TGTGCCAGCAGACGTTCTACTAGCGGAAGAATCAGAGCCACAGATACGCAGTATTTT.